This entry lists 15 T cell receptor beta chains sequenced from one sample in a study of blood T cell repertoires in COVID-19 (dated by TCRdb to the early 2020s). The method behind the library was the immunoSEQ multiplex PCR assay. As stored in TCRdb, this immuneACCESS dataset retains in-frame rearrangements with V and J assigned. A fraction of the clones does not appear; measured against another copy, unresolved V genes explain less than half of the discrepancy, and the remainder lacks a known reason. The sample records approximately 260,000 clones, roughly 82% of which are singletons. The ten largest clones add up to approximately 4.9% of the sample. The sequenced sample consisted of peripheral blood. The receptors originated from a woman older than 75 with active or convalescent COVID-19.

The chain has TRBV11-2 and TRBJ2-7; D not resolved. The CDR3 has 14 residues. Germline values: CDR1 SGHAT, CDR2 FQNNGV. V was clipped by 1 base and J by 2 bases, with 9 bases between them. CDR3 DNA: TGTGCCAGCAGCTTAGCGGGTGTTCCCTACGAGCAGTACTTC. It specifies CASSLAGVPYEQYF.

The J gene is TRBJ2-7, the V gene TRBV5-1; 11 bases fit TRBD1. The germline gives CDR1 SGHRS, CDR2 YFSETQ. This CDR3 spans 14 amino acids. Trimming at V came to 2 bases and at J to 6 bases, leaving 4 bases not matched to a gene. CDR3 coding DNA: TGCGCCAGCAGCTTCTATGGGACAGGGGGCGAGCAGTACTTC. Protein product: CASSFYGTGGEQYF.

The chain combines TRBV3-1 (or the pseudogene TRBV3-2) with TRBJ1-2; D call uncertain. The V and J ends lost 0 bases and 6 bases respectively, with 11 bases between them. Looked up from germline, CDR1 is LGHDT and CDR2 is YNNKEL (reference sequence). The CDR3 covers 14 residues. The CDR3 coding sequence is TGTGCCAGCAGCCAAGACGGGATGACGCATGGCTACACCTTC. Translated, it gives CASSQDGMTHGYTF.

The chain uses TRBV7-9 and TRBJ2-7; tentatively, D is TRBD2 (5 bases). The CDR3 extends over 13 amino acids. The V gene's germline CDR1 is SEHNR and CDR2 FQNEAQ (reference sequence). With 1 base removed from V and 6 bases from J, the gap between germline ends came to 10 bases. CDR3 DNA sequence: TGTGCCAGCAGCTTAGAACTAGTAAGCGAGCAGTACTTC. It yields the protein CASSLELVSEQYF.

CDR3 region: CASSPNRVNTEAFF. CDR3 DNA sequence: TGTGCCAGCTCACCAAACAGGGTGAACACTGAAGCTTTCTTT. The chain links TRBV18 to TRBJ1-1; a weak D match, TRBD1 (6 bases). The CDR3 is made up of 14 amino acids. Germline CDR1 and CDR2: KGHSH and LQKENI. Between the trimmed V and J ends, which lost 2 bases and 0 bases, there was a span of 7 bases.

This clone was counted a single time. The chain joins TRBV7-9 to TRBJ2-7; D not certain. This CDR3 contains 15 residues. Germline V gene lookup returns CDR1 SEHNR and CDR2 FQNEAQ (reference sequence). Trimming removed 0 bases from V and 6 bases from J, with 15 bases in between. This CDR3 reads CASSLAKRGNGEQYF. The CDR3 DNA follows: TGTGCCAGCAGCTTAGCCAAGCGTGGTAACGGCGAGCAGTACTTC. Filled out from reference TRBV7-9 and TRBJ2-7, the complete variable domain reads DTGVSQNPRHKITKRGQNVTFRCDPISEHNRLYWYRQTLGQGPEFLTYFQNEAQLEKSRLLSDRFSAERPKGSFSTLEIQRTEQGDSAMYLCASSLAKRGNGEQYFGPGTRLTVT.

This clone turned up a few times. J is TRBJ2-7 and V is TRBV18; 8 bases fit TRBD1. This CDR3 is 15 amino acids long. Germline CDR1 reads KGHSH; CDR2 reads LQKENI. Trimming at V came to 2 bases and at J to 4 bases, leaving 7 bases not matched to a gene. CDR3 DNA sequence: TGTGCCAGCTCACCAGCACAGGGGGGTAAATACGAGCAGTACTTC. Its translation is CASSPAQGGKYEQYF.

The chain links TRBV27 to TRBJ2-4; 7 nucleotides align to TRBD2. CDR1 MNHEY and CDR2 SMNVEV come from the germline V gene (reference sequence). The CDR3 is made up of 12 amino acids. The J segment lost 9 bases and the V segment lost 6 bases, leaving 5 bases of the junction unmatched. The CDR3: CASRPSGGIQYF. The CDR3 coding sequence is TGTGCCAGCAGACCGTCGGGGGGCATTCAGTACTTC.

The rearrangement links TRBV6-2 or TRBV6-3 to TRBJ2-1, with 7 bases identical to TRBD2. This CDR3 region has 15 residues. Germline values: CDR1 MNHEY, CDR2 SVGEGT. J was trimmed by 0 bases and V by 5 bases; bases with no gene match: 4. This CDR3 reads CASSRQRGSYNEQFF. The CDR3 DNA reads as TGTGCCAGCAGTCGCCAGCGGGGCTCCTACAATGAGCAGTTCTTC.

The chain recombines TRBV5-8 with TRBJ1-2, with D perhaps TRBD1 (5 bases). The germline V and J ends were trimmed by 0 bases and 6 bases, with 24 bases remaining between them. Germline CDR1 SGHTS, CDR2 YDEGEE. The CDR3 extends over 18 amino acids. The CDR3 is CASSLAVGIGPRVDGYTF. The CDR3 nucleotides are TGTGCCAGCAGCTTGGCCGTCGGTATCGGTCCCAGGGTCGATGGCTACACCTTC.

This clone occurred a few times. In nucleotides, the CDR3 is TGTGCCAGCAGCTTAGCCCCCGGACTAGCGGGGTTGTTGGGGCAGTACTTC. Translated, it gives CASSLAPGLAGLLGQYF. The V and J genes are TRBV11-2 and TRBJ2-7; 12 nucleotides line up with TRBD2. The CDR3 consists of 17 residues. V trimming: 1 base; J trimming: 9 bases; junction bases outside the gene matches: 13. The germline V gene has CDR1 SGHAT and CDR2 FQNNGV.

Comments on this clone: Other DNA sequences of this sample code for an identical CDR3. This chain connects TRBV5-1 to TRBJ2-7; D is unresolved. Germline CDR1 is SGHRS and CDR2 is YFSETQ. The CDR3 is made up of 11 amino acids. Between the trimmed V and J ends, which lost 3 bases and 3 bases, there was a span of 4 bases. CDR3 sequence (DNA): TGCGCCAGCAGCTCGAGCTACGAGCAGTACTTC. This sequence encodes CASSSSYEQYF.

The chain is built from TRBV6-5 and TRBJ1-2, with TRBD1 matching over 7 bases. The CDR3 is 13 amino acids. Trimming cost V 1 base and J 4 bases; bases outside gene matches: 0. Per germline, CDR1 MNHEY and CDR2 SVGAGI. The CDR3 loop reads CASSYWDSYGYTF. The CDR3 DNA is TGTGCCAGCAGTTACTGGGACAGCTATGGCTACACCTTC.

This clone was observed a handful of times. The chain uses TRBV18 and TRBJ2-7, with 11 bases matching TRBD2. Trimming at V came to 3 bases and at J to 1 base, leaving 2 bases not matched to a gene. Germline CDR1 and CDR2: KGHSH and LQKENI. CDR3 length: 15 residues. For the CDR3, the DNA is TGTGCCAGCTCACCCGGGACTAGCGGATCCTACGAGCAGTACTTC. Protein sequence: CASSPGTSGSYEQYF.

In this sample, this clone turned up a few times. The V call is TRBV28, the J call TRBJ2-7, with 8 bases lining up with TRBD2. J gave up 4 bases and V 10 bases, and 15 bases lay outside the gene matches. The CDR3 covers 15 residues. CDR1 MDHEN and CDR2 SYDVKM come from the germline V gene. CDR3 DNA sequence: TGTGCCATCGGAGGGAGCGGGAGTATTCGGTACGAGCAGTACTTC. It is translated as CAIGGSGSIRYEQYF.